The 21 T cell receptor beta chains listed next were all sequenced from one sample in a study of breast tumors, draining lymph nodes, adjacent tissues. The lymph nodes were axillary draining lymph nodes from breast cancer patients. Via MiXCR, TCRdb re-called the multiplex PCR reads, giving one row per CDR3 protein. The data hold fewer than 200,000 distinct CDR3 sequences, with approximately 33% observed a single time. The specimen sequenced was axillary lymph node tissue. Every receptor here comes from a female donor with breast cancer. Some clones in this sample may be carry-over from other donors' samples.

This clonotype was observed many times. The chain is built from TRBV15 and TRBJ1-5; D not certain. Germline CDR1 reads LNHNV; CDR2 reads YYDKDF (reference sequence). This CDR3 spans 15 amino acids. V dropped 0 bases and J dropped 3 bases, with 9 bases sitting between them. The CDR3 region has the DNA TGTGCCACCAGCAGAGATCTGGCAAACAATCAGCCCCAGCATTTT. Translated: CATSRDLANNQPQHF.

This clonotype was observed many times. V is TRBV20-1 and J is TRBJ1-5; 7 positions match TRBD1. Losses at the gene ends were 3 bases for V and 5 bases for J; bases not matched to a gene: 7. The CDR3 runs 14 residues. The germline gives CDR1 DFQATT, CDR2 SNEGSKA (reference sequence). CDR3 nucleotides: TGCAGTGCTAGCGACGACAGGGTGGATCAGCCCCAGCATTTT. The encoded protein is CSASDDRVDQPQHF.

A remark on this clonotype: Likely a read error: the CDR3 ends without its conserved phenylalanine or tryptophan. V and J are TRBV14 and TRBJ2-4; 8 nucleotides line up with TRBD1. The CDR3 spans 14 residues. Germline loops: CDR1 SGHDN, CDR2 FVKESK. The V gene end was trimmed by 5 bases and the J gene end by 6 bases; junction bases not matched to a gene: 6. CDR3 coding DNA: TGTGCCAGCAGCTTTCAGGGGGCTGGAAACATTCAGTACCTC. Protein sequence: CASSFQGAGNIQYL.

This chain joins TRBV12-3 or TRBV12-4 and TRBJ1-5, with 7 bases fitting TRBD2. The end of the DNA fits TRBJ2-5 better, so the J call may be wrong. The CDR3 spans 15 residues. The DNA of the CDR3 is TGTGCCAGCAGTTTCACGGGGGGTAGCAATCAGCCCCAGTACTTC. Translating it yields CASSFTGGSNQPQYF.

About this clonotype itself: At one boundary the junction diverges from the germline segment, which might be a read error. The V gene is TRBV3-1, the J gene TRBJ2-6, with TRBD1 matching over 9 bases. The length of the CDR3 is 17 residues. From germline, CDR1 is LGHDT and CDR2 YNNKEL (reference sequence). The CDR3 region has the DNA TGTGCCGGCAGACCCGGGACAGGGTGCCCTGGGGCCAACGTCCTGACTTTC. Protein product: CAGRPGTGCPGANVLTF. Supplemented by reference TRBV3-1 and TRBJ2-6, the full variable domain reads DTAVSQTPKYLVTQMGNDKSIKCEQNLGHDTMYWYKQDSKKFLKIMFSYNNKELIINETVPNRFSPKSPDKAHLNLHINSLELGDSAVYFCAGRPGTGCPGANVLTFGAGSRLTVL.

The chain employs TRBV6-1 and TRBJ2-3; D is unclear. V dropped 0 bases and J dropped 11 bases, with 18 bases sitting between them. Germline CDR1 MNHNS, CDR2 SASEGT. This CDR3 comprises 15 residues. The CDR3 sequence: CASSEAPGSYNEQYF. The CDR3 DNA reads TGTGCCAGCAGTGAAGCGCCTGGCTCCTACAATGAGCAGTATTTT.

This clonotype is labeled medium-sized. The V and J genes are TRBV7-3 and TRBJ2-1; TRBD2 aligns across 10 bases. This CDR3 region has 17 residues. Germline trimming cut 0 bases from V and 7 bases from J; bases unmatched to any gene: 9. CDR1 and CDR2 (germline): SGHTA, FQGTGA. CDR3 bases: TGTGCCAGCAGCTTAACCGGGCTCAGCGGGGGGGTTAATGAGCAGTTCTTC. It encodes CASSLTGLSGGVNEQFF.

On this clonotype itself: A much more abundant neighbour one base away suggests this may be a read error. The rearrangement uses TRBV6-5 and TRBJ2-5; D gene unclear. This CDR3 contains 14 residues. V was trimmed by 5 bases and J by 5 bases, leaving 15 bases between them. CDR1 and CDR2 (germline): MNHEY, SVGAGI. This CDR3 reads CASSPRAWWETQYF. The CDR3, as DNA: TGTGCCAGCAGTCCCCGAGCGTGGTGGGAGACCCAGTACTTC.

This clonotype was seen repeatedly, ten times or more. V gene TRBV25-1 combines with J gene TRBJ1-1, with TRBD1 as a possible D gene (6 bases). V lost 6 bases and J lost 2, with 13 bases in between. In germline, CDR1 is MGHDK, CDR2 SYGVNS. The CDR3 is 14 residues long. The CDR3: CASRSDRLNTEAFF. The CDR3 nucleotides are TGTGCCAGCAGGTCTGACAGGTTAAACACTGAAGCTTTCTTT.

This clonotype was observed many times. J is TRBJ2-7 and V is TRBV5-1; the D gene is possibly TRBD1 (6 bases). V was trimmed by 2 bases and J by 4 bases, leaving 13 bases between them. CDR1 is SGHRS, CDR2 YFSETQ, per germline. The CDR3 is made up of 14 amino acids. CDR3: CASSLEDSVYEQYF. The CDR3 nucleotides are TGCGCCAGCAGCTTAGAGGACAGCGTTTACGAGCAGTACTTC.

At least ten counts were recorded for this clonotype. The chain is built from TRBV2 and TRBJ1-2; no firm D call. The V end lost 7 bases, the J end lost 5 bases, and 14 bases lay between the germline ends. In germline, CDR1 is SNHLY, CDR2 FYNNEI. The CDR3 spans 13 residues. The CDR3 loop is CASTESWEYGYTF. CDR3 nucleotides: TGTGCCAGCACAGAGAGTTGGGAATATGGCTACACCTTC.

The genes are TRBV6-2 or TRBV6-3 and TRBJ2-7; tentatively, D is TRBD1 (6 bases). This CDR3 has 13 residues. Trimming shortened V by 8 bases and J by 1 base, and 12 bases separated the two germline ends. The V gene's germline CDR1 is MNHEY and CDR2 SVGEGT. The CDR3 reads CASRHRESYEQYF. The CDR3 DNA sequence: TGTGCCAGCCGGCACAGGGAATCCTACGAGCAGTACTTC.

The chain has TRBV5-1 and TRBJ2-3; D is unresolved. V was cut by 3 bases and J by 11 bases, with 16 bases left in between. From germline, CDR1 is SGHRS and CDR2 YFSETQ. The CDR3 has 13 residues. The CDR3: CASSSPPGVEQYF. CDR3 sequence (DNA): TGCGCCAGCAGCTCGCCTCCAGGAGTTGAGCAGTATTTT.

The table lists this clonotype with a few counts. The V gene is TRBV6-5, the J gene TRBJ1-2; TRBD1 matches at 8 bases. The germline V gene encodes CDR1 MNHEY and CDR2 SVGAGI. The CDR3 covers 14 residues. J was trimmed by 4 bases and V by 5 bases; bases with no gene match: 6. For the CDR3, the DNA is TGTGCCAGCAGTCCCGGGACAGGTGCCTATGGCTACACCTTC. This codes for CASSPGTGAYGYTF.

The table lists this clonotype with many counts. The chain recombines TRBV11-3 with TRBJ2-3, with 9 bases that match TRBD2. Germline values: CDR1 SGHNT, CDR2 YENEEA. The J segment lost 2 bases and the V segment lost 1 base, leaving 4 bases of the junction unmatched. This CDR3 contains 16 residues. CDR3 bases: TGTGCCAGCAGCTTAGTGTCTAGCGGGGTCACAGATACGCAGTATTTT. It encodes CASSLVSSGVTDTQYF. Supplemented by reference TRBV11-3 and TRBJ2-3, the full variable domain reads EAGVVQSPRYKIIEKKQPVAFWCNPISGHNTLYWYLQNLGQGPELLIRYENEEAVDDSQLPKDRFSAERLKGVDSTLKIQPAELGDSAVYLCASSLVSSGVTDTQYFGPGTRLTVL.

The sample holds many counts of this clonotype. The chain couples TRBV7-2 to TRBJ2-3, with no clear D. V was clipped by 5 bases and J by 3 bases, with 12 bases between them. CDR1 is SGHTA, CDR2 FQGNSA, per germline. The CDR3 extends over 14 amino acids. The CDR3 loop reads CASSVGMGTDTQYF. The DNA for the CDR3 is TGTGCCAGCAGCGTGGGTATGGGTACAGATACGCAGTATTTT.

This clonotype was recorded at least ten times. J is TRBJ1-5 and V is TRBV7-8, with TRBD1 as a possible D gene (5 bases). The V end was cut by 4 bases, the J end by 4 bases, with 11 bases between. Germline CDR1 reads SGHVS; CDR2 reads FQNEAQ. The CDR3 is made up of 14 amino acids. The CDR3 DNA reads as TGTGCCAGCAGCTCCGGACATCTAAATCAGCCCCAGCATTTT. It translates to CASSSGHLNQPQHF. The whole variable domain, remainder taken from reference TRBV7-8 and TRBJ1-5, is GAGVSQSPRYKVAKRGQDVALRCDPISGHVSLFWYQQALGQGPEFLTYFQNEAQLDKSGLPSDRFFAERPEGSVSTLKIQRTQQEDSAVYLCASSSGHLNQPQHFGDGTRLSIL.

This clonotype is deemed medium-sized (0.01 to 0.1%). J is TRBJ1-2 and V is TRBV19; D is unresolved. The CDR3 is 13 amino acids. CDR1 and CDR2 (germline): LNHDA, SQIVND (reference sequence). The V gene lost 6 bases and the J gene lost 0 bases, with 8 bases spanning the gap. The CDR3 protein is CASRPQTNYGYTF. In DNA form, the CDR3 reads TGTGCCAGTAGACCGCAGACTAACTATGGCTACACCTTC.

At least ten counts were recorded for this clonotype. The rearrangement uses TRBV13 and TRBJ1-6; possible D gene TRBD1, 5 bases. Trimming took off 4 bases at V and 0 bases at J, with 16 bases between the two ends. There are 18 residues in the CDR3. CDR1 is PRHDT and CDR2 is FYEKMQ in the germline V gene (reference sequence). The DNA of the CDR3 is TGTGCCAGCAGCTCCGGGGCGGACAAGAGCTCCTATAATTCACCCCTCCACTTT. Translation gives CASSSGADKSSYNSPLHF.

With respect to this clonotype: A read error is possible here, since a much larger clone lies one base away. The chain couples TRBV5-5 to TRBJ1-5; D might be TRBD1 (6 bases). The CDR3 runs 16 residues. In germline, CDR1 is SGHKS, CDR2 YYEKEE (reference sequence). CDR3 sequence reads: CACSPGGPGDWQPQHF. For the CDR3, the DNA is TGTGCCTGCAGCCCCGGGGGTCCAGGGGATTGGCAGCCCCAGCATTTT.

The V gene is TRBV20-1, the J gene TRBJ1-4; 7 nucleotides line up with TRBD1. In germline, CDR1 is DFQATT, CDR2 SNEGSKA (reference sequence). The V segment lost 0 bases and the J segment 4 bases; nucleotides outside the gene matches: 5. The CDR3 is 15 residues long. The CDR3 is CSAREPGQNNEKLFF. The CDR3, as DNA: TGCAGTGCTAGAGAACCGGGACAGAATAATGAAAAACTGTTTTTT.